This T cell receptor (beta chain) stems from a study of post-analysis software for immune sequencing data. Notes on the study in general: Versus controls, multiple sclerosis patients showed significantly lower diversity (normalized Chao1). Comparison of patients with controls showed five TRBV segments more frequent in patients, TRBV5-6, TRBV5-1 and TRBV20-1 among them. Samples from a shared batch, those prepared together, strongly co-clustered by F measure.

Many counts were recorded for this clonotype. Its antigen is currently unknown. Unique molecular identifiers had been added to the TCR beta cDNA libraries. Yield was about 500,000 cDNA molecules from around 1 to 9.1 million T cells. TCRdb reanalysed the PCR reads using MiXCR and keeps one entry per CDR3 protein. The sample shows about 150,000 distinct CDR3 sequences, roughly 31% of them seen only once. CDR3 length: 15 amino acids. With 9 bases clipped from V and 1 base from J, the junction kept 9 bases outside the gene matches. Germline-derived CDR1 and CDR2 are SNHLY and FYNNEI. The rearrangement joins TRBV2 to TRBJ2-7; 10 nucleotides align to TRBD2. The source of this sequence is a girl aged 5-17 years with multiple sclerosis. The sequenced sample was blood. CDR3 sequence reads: CASPLAGVQSYEQYF. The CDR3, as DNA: TGTGCCAGTCCCCTAGCGGGAGTACAATCCTACGAGCAGTACTTC. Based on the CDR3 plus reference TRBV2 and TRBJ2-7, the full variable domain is EPEVTQTPSHQVTQMGQEVILRCVPISNHLYFYWYRQILGQKVEFLVSFYNNEISEKSEIFDDQFSVERPDGSNFTLKIRSTKLEDSAMYFCASPLAGVQSYEQYFGPGTRLTVT.